One sample yielded the 26 T cell receptor beta chains listed below, sequenced in a study of cytomegalovirus exposure and HLA in healthy donors. PCR amplification relied on 60 Vbeta primers (plus 13 Jbeta primers). Assay used: immunoSEQ multiplex PCR; TCRdb lists only in-frame clones, some missing. The sample shows approximately 140,000 clones, roughly 77% of them seen only once. The sequenced sample was PBMCs. These receptors were obtained from a female donor in good health and CMV-seronegative.

The chain has TRBV9 and TRBJ2-1, with 7 bases matching TRBD1. With V trimmed by 4 bases and J by 5 bases, 9 bases remained unmatched. The length of the CDR3 is 15 residues. Germline V lookup: CDR1 SGDLS, CDR2 YYNGEE. CDR3 bases: TGTGCCAGCAGCACCTCGGGACAGTACAACAATGAGCAGTTCTTC. This gives the protein CASSTSGQYNNEQFF.

This chain links TRBV18 with TRBJ1-2; the D gene is possibly TRBD1 (6 bases). Germline V gene sequence: CDR1 KGHSH, CDR2 LQKENI. CDR3 size: 15 residues. V lost 3 bases and J 4 bases, leaving 15 bases between the germline ends. This CDR3 is CASSPRQDQIYGYTF. CDR3 sequence (DNA): TGTGCCAGCTCACCCAGACAGGACCAAATCTATGGCTACACCTTC.

This clone was counted a single time. This chain connects TRBV7-2 to TRBJ2-7; weak D call: TRBD2 (6 bases). The germline gives CDR1 SGHTA, CDR2 FQGNSA. There are 13 residues in the CDR3. The V gene lost 1 base and the J gene lost 12 bases, with 16 bases spanning the gap. DNA of the CDR3: TGTGCCAGCAGCTTAGACTGGACGGGGGTAGGGTACTTC. This sequence encodes CASSLDWTGVGYF.

V gene TRBV7-2 combines with J gene TRBJ1-2, with TRBD1 identical over 11 bases. Germline CDR1 is SGHTA and CDR2 is FQGNSA. V dropped 5 bases and J dropped 3; count of bases not matched to a gene: 8. This CDR3 spans 16 amino acids. The CDR3 loop reads CASSGRTGGADYGYTF. Written as DNA, the CDR3 is TGTGCCAGCAGCGGACGGACAGGGGGCGCGGACTATGGCTACACCTTC.

The chain joins TRBV29-1 to TRBJ2-5; D is possibly TRBD1 (8 bases). Trimming pared 6 bases from V and 5 bases from J, leaving 22 bases between. The CDR3 is 15 amino acids. CDR1 is SQVTM and CDR2 is ANQGSEA in the germline V gene. The CDR3 DNA follows: TGCAGCGTGGTTTGGATGGACAGGGAGGGGGAGACCCAGTACTTC. Amino acid sequence: CSVVWMDREGETQYF.

This chain connects TRBV5-1 to TRBJ2-1; 10 bases line up with TRBD2. The length of the CDR3 is 15 residues. The germline V gene encodes CDR1 SGHRS and CDR2 YFSETQ. V shed 4 bases and J 1 base; nucleotides not matched to a gene: 2. CDR3 DNA: TGCGCCAGCAGCCCAGCGGGGGGGTCCTACAATGAGCAGTTCTTC. It specifies CASSPAGGSYNEQFF. The variable domain in full, completed from reference TRBV5-1 and TRBJ2-1, reads KAGVTQTPRYLIKTRGQQVTLSCSPISGHRSVSWYQQTPGQGLQFLFEYFSETQRNKGNFPGRFSGRQFSNSRSEMNVSTLELGDSALYLCASSPAGGSYNEQFFGPGTRLTVL.

The V and J genes are TRBV10-3 and TRBJ2-5, with TRBD1 matching over 7 bases. The V gene end was trimmed by 0 bases and the J gene end by 2 bases; junction bases not matched to a gene: 3. CDR1 is ENHRY and CDR2 is SYGVKD in the germline V gene. The CDR3 has 15 amino acids. CDR3 DNA sequence: TGTGCCATCAGTGAGTCGAGGGGGCCACAAGAGACCCAGTACTTC. It translates to CAISESRGPQETQYF.

The V and J genes are TRBV28 and TRBJ2-7; no clear D gene. The germline CDR1 and CDR2 sequences are MDHEN and SYDVKM. This CDR3 spans 11 amino acids. Trimming shortened V by 6 bases and J by 1 base, and 4 bases separated the two germline ends. The chain's CDR3 is CASSGSYEQYF. The CDR3 region has the DNA TGTGCCAGCAGCGGTTCCTACGAGCAGTACTTC.

The rearrangement joins TRBV9 to TRBJ2-1, with D tentatively TRBD2 (6 bases). Germline V CDR1 and CDR2: SGDLS, YYNGEE. This CDR3 is 14 amino acids long. Trimming pared 4 bases from V and 5 bases from J, leaving 13 bases between. The CDR3 sequence: CASSPGRRDNEQFF. The CDR3 nucleotides read TGTGCCAGCAGCCCAGGGAGGAGGGACAATGAGCAGTTCTTC.

J is TRBJ2-7 and V is TRBV5-1; D perhaps matches TRBD1 (6 bases). The CDR3 covers 14 residues. The V gene lost 1 base and the J gene lost 7 bases, with 15 bases spanning the gap. Germline V gene data show CDR1 as SGHRS and CDR2 as YFSETQ. The CDR3 DNA reads as TGCGCCAGCAGCTTGCGGGACAAAAGTATGGAGCAGTACTTC. It encodes CASSLRDKSMEQYF.

This clone was found a few times. This chain joins TRBV28 and TRBJ1-5; no reliable D call. The V end was cut by 2 bases, the J end by 3 bases, with 14 bases between. CDR1 is MDHEN, CDR2 SYDVKM, per germline. The CDR3 covers 16 residues. The CDR3 loop is CASSLSGGSYNQPQHF. DNA of the CDR3: TGTGCCAGCAGTTTAAGTGGAGGGAGCTACAATCAGCCCCAGCATTTT.

The genes are TRBV5-1 and TRBJ2-1; 8 bases are a match to TRBD2. This CDR3 is 16 amino acids long. The germline V gene encodes CDR1 SGHRS and CDR2 YFSETQ. J lost 0 bases, V lost 3 bases, and 5 bases had no gene match. CDR3 DNA sequence: TGCGCCAGCAGCTGGGGCCTAGCGGGCTCCTACAATGAGCAGTTCTTC. It yields the protein CASSWGLAGSYNEQFF.

The count of this clone is one. The rearrangement joins TRBV7-2 to TRBJ2-3; D ambiguous. The CDR3 contains 14 residues. The V and J ends lost 1 base and 4 bases respectively, with 9 bases between them. Germline-derived CDR1 and CDR2 are SGHTA and FQGNSA. CDR3 in amino acids: CASSLGAPADTQYF. CDR3 sequence (DNA): TGTGCCAGCAGCTTAGGGGCGCCGGCAGATACGCAGTATTTT.

This clone was observed a few times. V usage is TRBV13 and J usage is TRBJ2-7, with 11 bases aligning to TRBD2. The germline gives CDR1 PRHDT, CDR2 FYEKMQ (reference sequence). This CDR3 comprises 14 residues. V trimming: 6 bases; J trimming: 5 bases; junction bases outside the gene matches: 6. The DNA for the CDR3 is TGTGCCAGCAGTAGCGGGAGGGCCCCCAACGAGCAGTACTTC. Translated: CASSSGRAPNEQYF.

This clone has ten or more counts. This sequence joins TRBV5-6 and TRBJ2-7; 7 positions match TRBD2. The germline V gene has CDR1 SGHDT and CDR2 YYEEEE. There are 13 residues in the CDR3. J lost 3 bases, V lost 3 bases, and 3 bases had no gene match. Here the CDR3 DNA reads TGTGCCAGCAGCTCCGGGGGGAGCTACGAGCAGTACTTC. Its translation is CASSSGGSYEQYF.

CDR3 nucleotide sequence: TGTGCCAGCAGTTACCGGGACAGGGCCGGGGAGCTGTTTTTT. It specifies CASSYRDRAGELFF. This chain uses TRBV2 with TRBJ2-2; 9 nucleotides agree with TRBD1. Germline V gene data show CDR1 as SNHLY and CDR2 as FYNNEI. The ends lost 5 bases at V and 6 bases at J; junction bases unmatched: 4. This CDR3 has 14 residues.

This clone showed up just once. The J gene is TRBJ1-1, the V gene TRBV28, with D perhaps TRBD1 (5 bases). CDR1 MDHEN and CDR2 SYDVKM come from the germline V gene. The germline V and J ends were trimmed by 6 bases and 4 bases, with 9 bases remaining between them. The CDR3 contains 12 residues. CDR3 in amino acids: CASSHGGTEAFF. The CDR3, as DNA: TGTGCCAGCAGCCACGGGGGCACTGAAGCTTTCTTT.

To note about this clone: The sample has other DNA sequences that encode this CDR3 too. The J gene is TRBJ1-1, the V gene TRBV30; D remains unclear. V lost 0 bases, J lost 1 base, and 3 bases lay in between. The CDR3 runs to 12 residues. Per the germline V gene, CDR1 is GTSNPN and CDR2 is SVGIG (reference sequence). The CDR3 nucleotides are TGTGCCTGGAGTGTCTCGAACACTGAAGCTTTCTTT. Translation: CAWSVSNTEAFF.

The gene calls are TRBV4-1 and TRBJ2-1; weak D call: TRBD1 (5 bases). The V gene lost 1 base and the J gene lost 0 bases, with 10 bases spanning the gap. The CDR3 extends over 16 amino acids. The germline CDR1 and CDR2 sequences are MGHRA and YSYEKL. The CDR3, as DNA: TGCGCCAGCAGCCAAGGTTTTAGGGGCTCCTACAATGAGCAGTTCTTC. It encodes CASSQGFRGSYNEQFF.

V and J are TRBV29-1 and TRBJ1-3, with D unresolved. Germline V gene sequence: CDR1 SQVTM, CDR2 ANQGSEA. There are 15 residues in the CDR3. The V end was cut by 4 bases, the J end by 0 bases, with 13 bases between. The CDR3 loop reads CSVAGALSSGNTIYF. CDR3 in DNA: TGCAGCGTTGCCGGAGCGCTGAGCTCTGGAAACACCATATATTTT.

The chain employs TRBV10-1 and TRBJ2-7, with D possibly matching TRBD1 (6 bases). V was pared by 2 bases and J by 3 bases, with 17 bases between. The germline gives CDR1 WNHNN, CDR2 SYGVQD (reference sequence). CDR3 length equals 16 residues. The CDR3: CASSEGTGTNFYEQYF. CDR3 nucleotides: TGCGCCAGCAGTGAGGGGACCGGGACAAACTTCTACGAGCAGTACTTC.

The gene calls are TRBV6-5 and TRBJ1-2; 7 nucleotides agree with TRBD1. Germline loops: CDR1 MNHEY, CDR2 SVGAGI. The CDR3 covers 15 residues. The V and J ends lost 2 bases and 2 bases, in that order; junction bases with no gene match: 5. CDR3: CASSYRDSVNYGYTF. CDR3 nucleotide sequence: TGTGCCAGCAGTTACCGGGACAGTGTGAACTATGGCTACACCTTC.

There are many counts of this clone. The chain couples TRBV9 to TRBJ2-1; the D gene is possibly TRBD2 (5 bases). The CDR3 spans 15 residues. Trimming removed 4 bases at V and 3 bases at J, with 14 bases between. The germline gives CDR1 SGDLS, CDR2 YYNGEE. The CDR3 coding sequence is TGTGCCAGCAGCAAGACGGAGGCAGGCTACAATGAGCAGTTCTTC. Protein: CASSKTEAGYNEQFF.

V is TRBV9 and J is TRBJ2-3; the match to TRBD2 covers 10 bases. The germline CDR1 and CDR2 sequences are SGDLS and YYNGEE. Trimming at V came to 1 base and at J to 4 bases, leaving 6 bases not matched to a gene. The CDR3 contains 16 residues. The CDR3 nucleotides read TGTGCCAGCAGCGTAAGCCTAGCGGGAGAATCAGATACGCAGTATTTT. This encodes CASSVSLAGESDTQYF.

This chain joins TRBV11-2 and TRBJ2-3, with 7 nucleotides matching TRBD2. CDR1 and CDR2 from the germline V gene are SGHAT and FQNNGV. The CDR3 has 15 residues. V gave up 5 bases and J gave up 1 base; unmatched junction bases: 6. The CDR3 DNA is TGTGCCAGCAGCGGAACCAGCGGGGGCACAGATACGCAGTATTTT. It is translated as CASSGTSGGTDTQYF.

The chain uses TRBV27 and TRBJ2-7; 10 bases are shared with TRBD1. Germline V gives CDR1 MNHEY, CDR2 SMNVEV (reference sequence). CDR3 length: 15 amino acids. The V segment lost 5 bases and the J segment 0 bases; nucleotides outside the gene matches: 4. DNA for the CDR3: TGTGCCAGCAGTCCCGGGACAGGGGCCTCCTACGAGCAGTACTTC. It specifies CASSPGTGASYEQYF.